One and the same sample provided the 24 T cell receptor beta chains below, sequenced in a study of T-cell reconstitution after alpha-beta-depleted transplantation in children. TCRbeta library preparation incorporated unique molecular identifiers. One entry per CDR3 protein results from TCRdb running MiXCR on the PCR reads. The sample has hundreds of thousands of distinct CDR3 sequences, approximately 13% seen once. The source was PBMCs, mostly from graft donor cells, collected 360 days after TCRalphabeta/CD19-depleted stem cell transplant. The receptors come from a male patient younger than 18 who had a stem cell transplant for acute myeloid leukemia, so the T cells may come from the graft donor.

The V gene is TRBV7-2, the J gene TRBJ2-1, with TRBD2 as a possible D gene (6 bases). The CDR3 totals 15 residues. V was cut by 3 bases and J by 2 bases, with 11 bases left in between. In germline, CDR1 is SGHTA, CDR2 FQGNSA. The chain's CDR3 is CASSFGGNTYNEQFF. In DNA form, the CDR3 reads TGTGCCAGCAGCTTTGGGGGGAACACCTACAATGAGCAGTTCTTC.

V and J are TRBV10-3 and TRBJ2-1; 12 bases match TRBD2. CDR1 ENHRY and CDR2 SYGVKD come from the germline V gene. J lost 0 bases, V lost 3 bases, and 9 bases had no gene match. CDR3 length: 19 residues. Here the CDR3 reads CAISDPGLAGVTSYNEQFF. For the CDR3, the DNA is TGTGCCATCAGTGACCCGGGACTAGCGGGTGTTACCTCCTACAATGAGCAGTTCTTC.

This clonotype was found a few times. This chain joins TRBV29-1 and TRBJ1-5; TRBD1 might be the D (5 bases). Trimming cost V 4 bases and J 0 bases, with 19 bases left between them. Germline V gives CDR1 SQVTM, CDR2 ANQGSEA. The CDR3 loop spans 17 amino acids. The CDR3 DNA reads as TGCAGCGTTGGGCAAGGGAAGGTAGGGGATAGCAATCAGCCCCAGCATTTT. This translates into CSVGQGKVGDSNQPQHF.

V gene TRBV7-3 combines with J gene TRBJ2-1; 8 nucleotides align to TRBD2. The CDR3 runs 14 residues. Germline V CDR1 and CDR2: SGHTA, FQGTGA. V was pared by 3 bases and J by 8 bases, with 6 bases of the junction left unmatched. In DNA form, the CDR3 reads TGTGCCAGCAGCTTGACGGCGGGGGGCGATGAGCAGTTCTTC. This translates into CASSLTAGGDEQFF.

This clonotype was counted between two and nine times. The chain is built from TRBV6-2 or TRBV6-3 and TRBJ1-2; D unclear. CDR1 and CDR2 (germline): MNHEY, SVGEGT. V was clipped by 6 bases and J by 2 bases, with 13 bases between them. The CDR3 runs to 14 residues. The CDR3 sequence: CASRPQSSNYGYTF. CDR3 DNA sequence: TGTGCCAGCAGACCTCAGTCATCAAACTATGGCTACACCTTC.

This clonotype was found many times. This sequence joins TRBV25-1 and TRBJ2-1; 8 bases agree with TRBD2. V lost 1 base to trimming and J lost 2 bases; unmatched junction nucleotides: 1. The CDR3 loop spans 15 amino acids. Per germline, CDR1 MGHDK and CDR2 SYGVNS. The CDR3 coding sequence is TGTGCCAGCAGTGAATCGGGACTAGCCTACAATGAGCAGTTCTTC. Translation: CASSESGLAYNEQFF.

CDR3 in DNA: TGCAGCATCTTAGCGGTAACCTACGAGCAGTACTTC. The encoded protein is CSILAVTYEQYF. The chain combines TRBV29-1 with TRBJ2-7; TRBD2 is a possible D gene (6 bases). CDR3 length: 12 amino acids. The V and J ends lost 8 bases and 2 bases respectively, with 13 bases between them. Germline CDR1 SQVTM, CDR2 ANQGSEA.

A few counts support this clonotype. The CDR3 nucleotides read TGCGCCAGCAGCGACTCTACAGGCAGAATATACACCGGGGAGCTGTTTTTT. This gives the protein CASSDSTGRIYTGELFF. The chain employs TRBV5-1 and TRBJ2-2; weak D call: TRBD1 (5 bases). V lost 4 bases and J 3 bases, leaving 19 bases between the germline ends. The CDR3 runs 17 residues. The germline V gene has CDR1 SGHRS and CDR2 YFSETQ.

This clonotype was counted many times. This chain uses TRBV7-2 with TRBJ2-1; 8 bases are a match to TRBD1. The J segment lost 6 bases and the V segment lost 3 bases, leaving 10 bases of the junction unmatched. Germline V gene data show CDR1 as SGHTA and CDR2 as FQGNSA. The CDR3 contains 16 residues. CDR3 nucleotides: TGTGCCAGCAGCTTTGAATCCGGGACAGGCTTCAATGAGCAGTTCTTC. Amino acids: CASSFESGTGFNEQFF.

This clonotype has a handful of counts. The J gene is TRBJ2-3, the V gene TRBV11-2; 10 positions agree with TRBD2. Germline lookup yields CDR1 SGHAT and CDR2 FQNNGV. Trimming at V came to 5 bases and at J to 0 bases, leaving 14 bases not matched to a gene. The CDR3 is 19 residues long. CDR3 sequence (DNA): TGTGCCAGCAGCCCCCACGCTTGGACTAGCGGAGGTAGCACAGATACGCAGTATTTT. This encodes CASSPHAWTSGGSTDTQYF.

This clonotype was seen a few times. This chain uses TRBV15 with TRBJ2-5; 8 bases fit TRBD2. The V gene's germline CDR1 is LNHNV and CDR2 YYDKDF (reference sequence). This CDR3 comprises 15 residues. Germline trimming cut 3 bases from V and 1 base from J; bases unmatched to any gene: 4. The CDR3 sequence: CATSREREGQETQYF. The CDR3 nucleotides read TGTGCCACCAGCAGGGAACGGGAGGGCCAAGAGACCCAGTACTTC.

This clonotype was observed many times. The rearrangement links TRBV28 to TRBJ2-7, with 8 bases lining up with TRBD2. The germline V gene has CDR1 MDHEN and CDR2 SYDVKM. The length of the CDR3 is 15 residues. V dropped 4 bases and J dropped 4; count of bases not matched to a gene: 9. The CDR3 reads CASSSYSGKGYEQYF. The CDR3 nucleotides read TGTGCCAGCAGTTCATATAGCGGGAAGGGGTACGAGCAGTACTTC.

The genes are TRBV19 and TRBJ2-1; no reliable D call. Trimming took 3 bases from V and 5 from J, leaving 8 bases between them. CDR3 length: 13 residues. Germline V lookup: CDR1 LNHDA, CDR2 SQIVND (reference sequence). The CDR3 here is CASSMSVHNEQFF. In nucleotides, the CDR3 is TGTGCCAGTAGTATGTCTGTCCACAATGAGCAGTTCTTC. The whole variable domain, filled in from reference TRBV19 and TRBJ2-1, reads DGGITQSPKYLFRKEGQNVTLSCEQNLNHDAMYWYRQDPGQGLRLIYYSQIVNDFQKGDIAEGYSVSREKKESFPLTVTSAQKNPTAFYLCASSMSVHNEQFFGPGTRLTVL.

As to this clonotype: A junction boundary mismatches the germline segment, possibly from a read error. V usage is TRBV12-3 or TRBV12-4 and J usage is TRBJ2-7; D is uncertain. The CDR3 length is 11 residues. In DNA form, the CDR3 reads TGTGCCGGCAGTCAGACCTACGAGCAGTACTTC. Translation: CAGSQTYEQYF.

Ten or more counts support this clonotype. The chain's CDR3 is CSVDGESSYNEQFF. The CDR3 nucleotides are TGCAGCGTTGACGGCGAAAGCTCCTACAATGAGCAGTTCTTC. V gene TRBV29-1 combines with J gene TRBJ2-1; D is ambiguous. The germline V gene encodes CDR1 SQVTM and CDR2 ANQGSEA. CDR3 length: 14 amino acids. The V gene lost 3 bases and the J gene lost 0 bases, with 9 bases spanning the gap.

This clonotype occurred a few times. The V and J genes are TRBV20-1 and TRBJ2-7; D is unresolved. Germline V gene data show CDR1 as DFQATT and CDR2 as SNEGSKA (reference sequence). Trimming took 3 bases from V and 0 from J, leaving 9 bases between them. The CDR3 runs 13 residues. CDR3 sequence: CSARNGVSYEQYF. CDR3 DNA sequence: TGCAGTGCTAGGAATGGCGTCTCCTACGAGCAGTACTTC.

This clonotype was counted only a few times. This rearrangement joins TRBV6-2 or TRBV6-3 to TRBJ2-7, with unresolved D. Germline V gene data show CDR1 as MNHEY and CDR2 as SVGEGT. CDR3 length equals 12 residues. Trimming shortened V by 3 bases and J by 5 bases, and 8 bases separated the two germline ends. The CDR3 sequence: CASSYGVDEQYF. In DNA, the CDR3 is TGTGCCAGCAGTTATGGGGTCGACGAGCAGTACTTC.

This clonotype was counted at least ten times. The chain carries TRBV27 and TRBJ2-7; D might be TRBD1 (5 bases). Trimming removed 3 bases at V and 4 bases at J, with 16 bases between. Germline V gives CDR1 MNHEY, CDR2 SMNVEV (reference sequence). This CDR3 has 15 amino acids. The CDR3 nucleotides are TGTGCCAGCAGTTTCTGGGGCTCCAGTCTTTACGAGCAGTACTTC. Its translation is CASSFWGSSLYEQYF.

This clonotype has more than one count but fewer than ten. The CDR3, as DNA: TGTGCCAGCAGTTTTCCGGACAGGGGGAGTCGGACTGAAGCTTTCTTT. Protein: CASSFPDRGSRTEAFF. The V call is TRBV28, the J call TRBJ1-1; 10 nucleotides match TRBD1. V lost 3 bases and J lost 5; bases outside the gene matches: 9. From germline, CDR1 is MDHEN and CDR2 SYDVKM. CDR3 length equals 16 residues. Using reference TRBV28 and TRBJ1-1 for the parts outside the CDR3, the full variable domain is DVKVTQSSRYLVKRTGEKVFLECVQDMDHENMFWYRQDPGLGLRLIYFSYDVKMKEKGDIPEGYSVSREKKERFSLILESASTNQTSMYLCASSFPDRGSRTEAFFGQGTRLTVV.

This clonotype was found a few times. The genes are TRBV20-1 and TRBJ2-7; 12 positions agree with TRBD2. CDR1 and CDR2 from the germline V gene are DFQATT and SNEGSKA (reference sequence). This CDR3 comprises 15 residues. Trimming took 1 base from V and 3 from J; bases not matched to a gene: 4. This CDR3 reads CSARVRLAGVYEQYF. In DNA, the CDR3 is TGCAGTGCTAGAGTCCGACTAGCGGGAGTCTACGAGCAGTACTTC.

The V call is TRBV9, the J call TRBJ2-3; D tentatively fits TRBD1 or TRBD2 (5 bases each). Germline-derived CDR1 and CDR2 are SGDLS and YYNGEE. The CDR3 runs to 16 residues. V shed 4 bases and J shed 3 bases, with 18 bases lying between them. The CDR3 is CASSYIPGTGTDTQYF. CDR3 sequence (DNA): TGTGCCAGCAGCTACATCCCCGGGACCGGGACAGATACGCAGTATTTT.

This clonotype came up a few times. The chain carries TRBV12-3 or TRBV12-4 and TRBJ2-3; 8 bases are a match to TRBD1. There are 16 residues in the CDR3. Trimming cost V 2 bases and J 5 bases; bases outside gene matches: 9. The CDR3 nucleotides read TGTGCCAGCAGTTTACCCCTGGACAGGGCCGGAGATACGCAGTATTTT. Amino acids: CASSLPLDRAGDTQYF.

This clonotype was seen more than once but under ten times. This chain connects TRBV6-2 or TRBV6-3 to TRBJ1-5, with unresolved D. Germline CDR1 MNHEY, CDR2 SVGEGT. The CDR3 totals 15 residues. The V gene lost 6 bases and the J gene lost 0 bases, with 12 bases spanning the gap. CDR3 protein: CASRRGLYSNQPQHF. CDR3 bases: TGTGCCAGCAGAAGAGGCTTATATAGCAATCAGCCCCAGCATTTT.

The chain couples TRBV29-1 to TRBJ2-3; TRBD2 matches 12 bases. V gave up 1 base and J gave up 5 bases; unmatched junction bases: 13. The CDR3 is 18 residues long. The germline gives CDR1 SQVTM, CDR2 ANQGSEA. CDR3 protein: CSVEARASGRAVQDTQYF. CDR3 coding DNA: TGCAGCGTTGAAGCCCGGGCTAGCGGGAGGGCCGTTCAAGATACGCAGTATTTT.